The 16 T cell receptor beta chains below all came from one sample that was sequenced in a study of blood T cell repertoires in COVID-19. Sequencing was performed with immunoSEQ multiplex PCR; in TCRdb, only in-frame clones are kept and a portion is missing. Of about 170,000 clones listed, about four fifths were seen once; the top ten hold over 2%. Sequencing input: peripheral blood. These receptors were collected from a human donor with acute or convalescent COVID-19. The donor label of this sample is uncertain.

The gene calls are TRBV29-1 and TRBJ1-1; 9 nucleotides match TRBD1. Germline V gene sequence: CDR1 SQVTM, CDR2 ANQGSEA. The CDR3 length is 14 residues. V shed 4 bases, J shed 2 bases, and the junction held 5 bases outside the gene matches. CDR3 region: CSVVPGQGNTEAFF. The CDR3, as DNA: TGCAGCGTTGTTCCGGGACAGGGTAACACTGAAGCTTTCTTT.

This clone was picked up a small number of times. The chain employs TRBV19 and TRBJ1-5, with 7 bases matching TRBD1. Germline V gene lookup returns CDR1 LNHDA and CDR2 SQIVND (reference sequence). The CDR3 sequence is 13 residues long. Germline trimming cut 7 bases from V and 7 bases from J; bases unmatched to any gene: 7. Written as DNA, the CDR3 is TGTGCCAGTACCGACAGGGTGGACCAGCCCCAGCATTTT. As protein: CASTDRVDQPQHF.

This clone occurred once. The chain is built from TRBV3-1 (or the pseudogene TRBV3-2) and TRBJ1-5; D gene unclear. The V and J ends lost 0 bases and 7 bases respectively, with 7 bases between them. Germline CDR1 and CDR2: LGHDT and YNNKEL (reference sequence). The CDR3 length is 13 residues. CDR3 bases: TGTGCCAGCAGCCAAGATGGCCACCAGCCCCAGCATTTT. Its protein is CASSQDGHQPQHF.

The chain combines TRBV11-3 with TRBJ2-2, with 8 bases lining up with TRBD1. V dropped 5 bases and J dropped 7; count of bases not matched to a gene: 9. Germline V lookup: CDR1 SGHNT, CDR2 YENEEA. This CDR3 is 15 amino acids long. CDR3 bases: TGTGCCAGCAGCCTCGGGACAGGAATGAGCGGGGAGCTGTTTTTT. Its protein product is CASSLGTGMSGELFF.

J is TRBJ2-7 and V is TRBV19; D remains ambiguous. V lost 1 base to trimming and J lost 0 bases, with 10 bases between them. The V gene's germline CDR1 is LNHDA and CDR2 SQIVND (reference sequence). The CDR3 runs 15 residues. The CDR3 DNA reads TGTGCCAGTAGTATAGGTGGCAGTACCTCCTACGAGCAGTACTTC. Amino acids: CASSIGGSTSYEQYF.

This clone was picked up one time. The chain joins TRBV6-1 to TRBJ2-7; TRBD1 is a possible D gene (5 bases). This CDR3 contains 14 residues. Germline values: CDR1 MNHNS, CDR2 SASEGT. Trimming left V 0 bases short and J 9 bases short, with 15 bases between. The CDR3 loop is CASSEAQGVLGQYF. The CDR3 region has the DNA TGTGCCAGCAGTGAAGCGCAAGGGGTGCTGGGGCAGTACTTC.

The rearrangement uses TRBV5-6 and TRBJ1-2; 7 bases are shared with TRBD1. Germline V gene lookup returns CDR1 SGHDT and CDR2 YYEEEE. This CDR3 comprises 13 residues. Trimming took 2 bases from V and 4 from J; bases not matched to a gene: 2. Here the CDR3 reads CASSFGTAYGYTF. DNA of the CDR3: TGTGCCAGCAGCTTTGGGACAGCCTATGGCTACACCTTC.

CDR3 residues: CSASPPWGSGSFNNEQFF. In nucleotides, the CDR3 is TGCAGTGCTAGTCCCCCCTGGGGTAGCGGGAGTTTCAACAATGAGCAGTTCTTC. J is TRBJ2-1 and V is TRBV20-1, with TRBD2 identical over 9 bases. The CDR3 contains 18 residues. Germline-derived CDR1 and CDR2 are DFQATT and SNEGSKA (reference sequence). V lost 3 bases and J lost 5; bases outside the gene matches: 17.

This chain joins TRBV18 and TRBJ2-7; TRBD2 aligns across 7 bases. Germline assignment: CDR1 KGHSH and CDR2 LQKENI. The CDR3 has 15 amino acids. V was pared by 0 bases and J by 0 bases, with 2 bases of the junction left unmatched. CDR3 DNA sequence: TGTGCCAGCTCACCACCGGGGGGGGTCTCCTACGAGCAGTACTTC. Translating gives CASSPPGGVSYEQYF.

The chain employs TRBV4-1 and TRBJ1-5; D is unclear. The CDR3 loop spans 17 amino acids. Germline V CDR1 and CDR2: MGHRA, YSYEKL. Trimming took off 2 bases at V and 2 bases at J, with 16 bases between the two ends. The CDR3 sequence is CASSQSGLRSRNQPQHF. The CDR3 DNA is TGCGCCAGCAGCCAATCCGGGTTACGATCGCGCAATCAGCCCCAGCATTTT.

This clone has only a few counts. The rearrangement uses TRBV4-2 and TRBJ2-1, with TRBD2 identical over 9 bases. The CDR3 is made up of 17 amino acids. With 0 bases clipped from V and 6 bases from J, the junction kept 9 bases outside the gene matches. The germline gives CDR1 LGHNA, CDR2 YNFKEQ. CDR3 loop: CASSQDRAGGHGNEQFF. Written as DNA, the CDR3 is TGTGCCAGCAGCCAAGATCGGGCGGGAGGGCACGGCAATGAGCAGTTCTTC.

This sequence joins TRBV28 and TRBJ2-5; TRBD1 might be the D (6 bases). This CDR3 is 13 amino acids long. Germline CDR1 and CDR2: MDHEN and SYDVKM. The ends were cut back, 6 bases at V and 3 bases at J, with 11 bases in the middle. The CDR3 region has the DNA TGTGCCAGCAGAATAACAGGGAAAGAGACCCAGTACTTC. This encodes CASRITGKETQYF.

V and J are TRBV18 and TRBJ2-5, with D maybe TRBD1 (5 bases). Germline V gives CDR1 KGHSH, CDR2 LQKENI. V lost 4 bases to trimming and J lost 5 bases, with 14 bases between them. CDR3 length equals 14 residues. The CDR3 coding sequence is TGTGCCAGCTCACAGGGGCGTGAGAGGGAGACCCAGTACTTC. As protein: CASSQGRERETQYF.

J is TRBJ2-3 and V is TRBV30; 9 bases are shared with TRBD2. CDR1 GTSNPN and CDR2 SVGIG come from the germline V gene (reference sequence). V gave up 0 bases and J gave up 3 bases; unmatched junction bases: 4. There are 15 residues in the CDR3. As DNA, the CDR3 is TGTGCCTGGAGTGTGGGTAGCGGGAGAACAGATACGCAGTATTTT. This gives the protein CAWSVGSGRTDTQYF.

This chain links TRBV20-1 with TRBJ1-1, with 7 bases lining up with TRBD1. This CDR3 region has 16 residues. Germline-derived CDR1 and CDR2 are DFQATT and SNEGSKA (reference sequence). With V trimmed by 3 bases and J by 5 bases, 15 bases remained unmatched. The CDR3 is CSASSSGGFMGTEAFF. The CDR3 nucleotides are TGCAGTGCTAGTTCCTCAGGGGGTTTCATGGGGACTGAAGCTTTCTTT.

The chain has TRBV5-4 and TRBJ1-1; the match to TRBD1 covers 10 bases. The length of the CDR3 is 14 residues. The germline V gene encodes CDR1 SGHNT and CDR2 YYREEE (reference sequence). V was clipped by 4 bases and J by 5 bases; unmatched bases: 5. CDR3 in DNA: TGTGCCAGCAGCCTCGGACAGGGGGGAACTGAAGCTTTCTTT. It yields the protein CASSLGQGGTEAFF.